This T cell receptor (beta chain) derives from a study of patients and donors after allogeneic stem cell transplantation. The V gene's germline CDR1 is LGHNA and CDR2 YSLEER. Trimming pared 0 bases from V and 4 bases from J, leaving 24 bases between. This CDR3 comprises 19 residues. MiXCR, run by TCRdb on the RT-PCR reads, gives a single entry per CDR3 protein. The sample carries 900,000 to 1,000,000 distinct CDR3 sequences, about a sixth recorded once. The chain is built from TRBV4-3 and TRBJ1-2; D call uncertain. This sequence was found in a human donor who was either an allogeneic HSCT recipient or a stem cell or donor lymphocyte infusion donor (not recorded which). It is not recorded whose cells these are; they may come from a transplant donor. The sequenced sample was blood, either unsorted or a sorted T cell fraction (not recorded which). The CDR3, as DNA: TGCGCCAGCAGCCAAGAAAATCACGCGAACACCTCATGGGGCTATGGCTACACCTTC. It specifies CASSQENHANTSWGYGYTF.